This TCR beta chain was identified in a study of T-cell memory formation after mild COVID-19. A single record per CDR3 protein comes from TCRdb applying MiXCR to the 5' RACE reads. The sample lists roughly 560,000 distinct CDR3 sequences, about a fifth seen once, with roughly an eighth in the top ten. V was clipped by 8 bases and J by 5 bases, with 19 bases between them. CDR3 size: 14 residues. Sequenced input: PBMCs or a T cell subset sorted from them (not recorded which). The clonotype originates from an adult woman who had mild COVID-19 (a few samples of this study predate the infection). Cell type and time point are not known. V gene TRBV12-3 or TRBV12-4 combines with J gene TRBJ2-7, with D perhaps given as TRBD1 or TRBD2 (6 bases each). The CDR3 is CASAERGGYHEQYF. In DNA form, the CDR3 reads TGTGCCAGCGCCGAAAGAGGGGGGTACCACGAGCAGTACTTC.